The next 23 T cell receptor beta chains were all read from a single sample in a study of cytomegalovirus exposure and HLA in healthy donors. Both 60 Vbeta primers and 13 Jbeta primers went into the PCR. The repertoire was sequenced with immunoSEQ multiplex PCR; TCRdb's copy has only in-frame clones and lacks some. There are about 150,000 clones in the sample; less than 80% occur only once, and approximately 2.3% lies in the top ten. The source material was PBMCs. Receptor source: a man aged 30 to 45 in good health and CMV-seronegative.

This chain connects TRBV18 to TRBJ2-3, with TRBD2 matching 8 bases. The CDR3 sequence is 16 residues long. In germline, CDR1 is KGHSH, CDR2 LQKENI. Trimming removed 6 bases from V and 4 bases from J; junction bases left unmatched: 12. The CDR3 coding sequence is TGTGCCAGCTCCCCTCTTCCTGTCGGGGGGGCAGATACGCAGTATTTT. Amino acids: CASSPLPVGGADTQYF. The entire variable domain, with the rest obtained from reference TRBV18 and TRBJ2-3, is as follows: NAGVMQNPRHLVRRRGQEARLRCSPMKGHSHVYWYRQLPEEGLKFMVYLQKENIIDESGMPKERFSAEFPKEGPSILRIQQVVRGDSAAYFCASSPLPVGGADTQYFGPGTRLTVL.

This clone was observed a few times. The chain combines TRBV18 with TRBJ1-6; D uncertain. V was trimmed by 6 bases and J by 6 bases, leaving 12 bases between them. Germline V gene lookup returns CDR1 KGHSH and CDR2 LQKENI. The CDR3 spans 14 residues. The CDR3 DNA reads as TGTGCCAGCTCCCTCGACGCGGTTAATTCACCCCTCCACTTT. The encoded protein is CASSLDAVNSPLHF.

This clone was recorded a few times. V gene TRBV5-1 combines with J gene TRBJ2-4; TRBD2 might be the D (6 bases). Trimming shortened V by 2 bases and J by 0 bases, and 9 bases separated the two germline ends. The CDR3 is 15 amino acids. CDR1 is SGHRS, CDR2 YFSETQ, per germline. The CDR3: CASSFGGVAKNIQYF. The CDR3 DNA follows: TGCGCCAGCAGCTTCGGCGGGGTAGCCAAAAACATTCAGTACTTC.

The genes are TRBV29-1 and TRBJ1-2; D is ambiguous. The CDR3 extends over 11 amino acids. V was cut by 2 bases and J by 8 bases, with 9 bases left in between. The germline V gene encodes CDR1 SQVTM and CDR2 ANQGSEA. For the CDR3, the DNA is TGCAGCGTTGAATTCCGGGGAGGCTACACCTTC. Translating it yields CSVEFRGGYTF.

This clone was recorded a few times. The V and J genes are TRBV19 and TRBJ1-2; no clear D gene. Germline V gene lookup returns CDR1 LNHDA and CDR2 SQIVND (reference sequence). The CDR3 is 14 amino acids. The V gene lost 3 bases and the J gene lost 2 bases, with 10 bases spanning the gap. CDR3 DNA: TGTGCCAGTAGTATCTCTTCGGGAAACTATGGCTACACCTTC. This codes for CASSISSGNYGYTF.

About this clone: At the DNA level, this CDR3 is encoded by other sequences in the same sample as well. V is TRBV27 and J is TRBJ2-7; a possible D gene is TRBD2 (6 bases). The length of the CDR3 is 13 residues. Between the trimmed V and J ends, which lost 0 bases and 3 bases, there was a span of 6 bases. The germline V gene has CDR1 MNHEY and CDR2 SMNVEV (reference sequence). The CDR3 DNA follows: TGTGCCAGCAGTTTATCGCGGGGCTACGAGCAGTACTTC. Residues: CASSLSRGYEQYF.

The chain couples TRBV7-2 to TRBJ1-6; the D gene is possibly TRBD1 (5 bases). Germline V CDR1 and CDR2: SGHTA, FQGNSA. CDR3 size: 15 residues. Trimming took off 1 base at V and 6 bases at J, with 10 bases between the two ends. The CDR3 bases are TGTGCCAGCAGCTTAGTACAGGAGAGTAATTCACCCCTCCACTTT. Translating it yields CASSLVQESNSPLHF.

This clone showed up just a few times. Relative to the germline gene, one junction end is altered; a read error may explain this. The rearrangement joins TRBV29-1 to TRBJ2-7; TRBD2 might be the D (6 bases). Germline lookup yields CDR1 SQVTM and CDR2 ANQGSEA. The CDR3 length is 13 residues. CDR3 DNA sequence: TGCAGCGTCGAAGAACCGGGGGCCTACGAGCAGTACTTC. This sequence encodes CSVEEPGAYEQYF.

The chain combines TRBV5-1 with TRBJ2-1; D possibly corresponds to TRBD2 (5 bases). This CDR3 is 14 amino acids long. The ends were cut back, 0 bases at V and 9 bases at J, with 13 bases in the middle. Germline loops: CDR1 SGHRS, CDR2 YFSETQ. The CDR3 loop is CASSLVGSAAEQFF. The CDR3 DNA sequence: TGCGCCAGCAGCTTGGTTGGTAGCGCCGCTGAGCAGTTCTTC.

The chain joins TRBV11-2 to TRBJ2-7; possible D gene TRBD1, 6 bases. The ends were cut back, 5 bases at V and 4 bases at J, with 12 bases in the middle. This CDR3 is built from 13 residues. CDR1 and CDR2 (germline): SGHAT, FQNNGV. The CDR3 reads CASSRATGYEQYF. Written as DNA, the CDR3 is TGTGCCAGCAGCCGGGCGACAGGTTACGAGCAGTACTTC.

The chain has TRBV7-8 and TRBJ2-1, with 9 bases aligning to TRBD2. The CDR3 is 16 amino acids. V trimming: 5 bases; J trimming: 0 bases; junction bases outside the gene matches: 5. The V gene's germline CDR1 is SGHVS and CDR2 FQNEAQ. The CDR3 protein is CASSVSSGGSYNEQFF. The CDR3 bases are TGTGCCAGCAGCGTCAGTAGCGGGGGCTCCTACAATGAGCAGTTCTTC.

This clone was counted once. The V call is TRBV6-6, the J call TRBJ1-5; D is possibly TRBD1 (5 bases). Trimming removed 2 bases at V and 6 bases at J, with 14 bases between. Germline loops: CDR1 MNHNY, CDR2 SVGAGI (reference sequence). The CDR3 loop spans 15 amino acids. For the CDR3, the DNA is TGTGCCAGCAGTTACAAGGGGTGGAGGGGTCAGCCCCAGCATTTT. This sequence encodes CASSYKGWRGQPQHF.

The rearrangement joins TRBV5-6 to TRBJ2-2, with 7 bases identical to TRBD2. The CDR3 totals 19 residues. V dropped 0 bases and J dropped 6; count of bases not matched to a gene: 17. Germline lookup yields CDR1 SGHDT and CDR2 YYEEEE. DNA of the CDR3: TGTGCCAGCAGCTTGGAGGTGTCGAGCGTCTGGGGAGGGGCCGGGGAGCTGTTTTTT. Translation gives CASSLEVSSVWGGAGELFF.

The rearrangement links TRBV28 to TRBJ1-2, with TRBD1 matching over 7 bases. Trimming at V came to 7 bases and at J to 7 bases, leaving 6 bases not matched to a gene. This CDR3 region has 12 residues. Germline V CDR1 and CDR2: MDHEN, SYDVKM. The CDR3, as DNA: TGTGCCAGCACCTCCGAGGGGGCTGGCTACACCTTC. Translation gives CASTSEGAGYTF.

On this clone: The junction does not match germline at one end; this may be a read error. The rearrangement uses TRBV5-1 and TRBJ1-2; 9 bases line up with TRBD1. There are 14 residues in the CDR3. Germline V gene data show CDR1 as SGHRS and CDR2 as YFSETQ. CDR3 DNA: TGCGCCAGCAGCCCGGCCGGGACAGGGTTTGGCTACCCCTTC. It yields the protein CASSPAGTGFGYPF.

This clone was recorded a few times. The chain employs TRBV5-6 and TRBJ2-5; 10 bases map to TRBD1. The CDR3 length is 14 residues. The trim removed 4 bases at V and 7 bases at J, leaving 7 bases unmatched. The V gene's germline CDR1 is SGHDT and CDR2 YYEEEE. The CDR3 reads CASSGGTGVGTQYF. For the CDR3, the DNA is TGTGCCAGCAGCGGGGGGACAGGGGTGGGGACCCAGTACTTC.

The count of this clone is one. The chain couples TRBV6-1 to TRBJ2-7; 10 bases fit TRBD1. The V gene end was trimmed by 6 bases and the J gene end by 4 bases; junction bases not matched to a gene: 9. CDR1 and CDR2 (germline): MNHNS, SASEGT. The CDR3 has 15 amino acids. The CDR3 DNA is TGTGCCAGCAGGTGGGGGGGACAGGGGTTTTACGAGCAGTACTTC. Protein product: CASRWGGQGFYEQYF.

V and J are TRBV7-2 and TRBJ2-2; 8 nucleotides align to TRBD2. Germline V gives CDR1 SGHTA, CDR2 FQGNSA. V lost 5 bases to trimming and J lost 4 bases; unmatched junction nucleotides: 6. The CDR3 runs to 15 residues. CDR3 nucleotide sequence: TGTGCCAGCAGCAAAGGGACTAGATCCACCGGGGAGCTGTTTTTT. Amino acid sequence: CASSKGTRSTGELFF.

A few counts support this clone. The chain joins TRBV6-1 to TRBJ1-6; TRBD1 matches 7 bases. Trimming removed 6 bases from V and 10 bases from J; junction bases left unmatched: 6. The CDR3 spans 13 residues. The V gene's germline CDR1 is MNHNS and CDR2 SASEGT. CDR3 bases: TGTGCCAGCAGACAGGGGAGAGACTCACCCCTCCACTTT. Protein sequence: CASRQGRDSPLHF.

This rearrangement joins TRBV27 to TRBJ2-2, with TRBD2 identical over 13 bases. Germline V lookup: CDR1 MNHEY, CDR2 SMNVEV (reference sequence). The CDR3 loop spans 15 amino acids. The junction had 4 bases not matched to a gene; V was cut back by 6 bases and J by 6 bases. CDR3 residues: CASSWTSGGPGELFF. The CDR3 coding sequence is TGTGCCAGCAGCTGGACTAGCGGGGGCCCCGGGGAGCTGTTTTTT.

The chain carries TRBV15 and TRBJ2-7; D unclear. The V gene lost 1 base and the J gene lost 2 bases, with 9 bases spanning the gap. There are 14 residues in the CDR3. The germline gives CDR1 LNHNV, CDR2 YYDKDF (reference sequence). The chain's CDR3 is CATSRATSTYEQYF. CDR3 bases: TGTGCCACCAGCAGAGCCACCAGTACCTACGAGCAGTACTTC.

This clone was seen a handful of times. This chain links TRBV6-6 with TRBJ2-1, with 9 bases that match TRBD1. Germline CDR1 MNHNY, CDR2 SVGAGI (reference sequence). The V and J ends lost 0 bases and 7 bases, in that order; junction bases with no gene match: 7. The CDR3 spans 16 residues. Here the CDR3 reads CASSYSNRGLGNEQFF. The DNA of the CDR3 is TGTGCCAGCAGTTACTCGAACAGGGGGCTTGGGAATGAGCAGTTCTTC.

The chain has TRBV11-3 and TRBJ2-5, with D tentatively TRBD1 (5 bases). The CDR3 extends over 13 amino acids. In germline, CDR1 is SGHNT, CDR2 YENEEA. V was shortened by 5 bases and J by 5 bases, with 12 bases between the two germline ends. The CDR3 loop reads CASSQGPRETQYF. The CDR3 nucleotides read TGTGCCAGCAGCCAGGGTCCCCGGGAGACCCAGTACTTC.